Detailed here is one T cell receptor (beta chain). TCRdb re-called the RT-PCR reads with MiXCR, one entry per CDR3 protein. The table includes hundreds of thousands of distinct CDR3 sequences, about 20% detected once. The data were obtained in a study of response to subunit inactivated influenza vaccine. Looked up from germline, CDR1 is SGHTA and CDR2 is FQGTGA. With 5 bases clipped from V and 7 bases from J, the junction kept 5 bases outside the gene matches. The CDR3 loop spans 13 amino acids. This chain uses TRBV7-3 with TRBJ2-1; 7 bases are a match to TRBD1. This receptor was obtained from a man between 50 and 69 years old who received an inactivated influenza vaccine. The input for sequencing was PBMCs from blood, taken about 19 months after vaccination. CDR3 bases: TGTGCCAGCAGCGACAGGGCTCAGAATGAGCAGTTCTTC. Translation: CASSDRAQNEQFF.